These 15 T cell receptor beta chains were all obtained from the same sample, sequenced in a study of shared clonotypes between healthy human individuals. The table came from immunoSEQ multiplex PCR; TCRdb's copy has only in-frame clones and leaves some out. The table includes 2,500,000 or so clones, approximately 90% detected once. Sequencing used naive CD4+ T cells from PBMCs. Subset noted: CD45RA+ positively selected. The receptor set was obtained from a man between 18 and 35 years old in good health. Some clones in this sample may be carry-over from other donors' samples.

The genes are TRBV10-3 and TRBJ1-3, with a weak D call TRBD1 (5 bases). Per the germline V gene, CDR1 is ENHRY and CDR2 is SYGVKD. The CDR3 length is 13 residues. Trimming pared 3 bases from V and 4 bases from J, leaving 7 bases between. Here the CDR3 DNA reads TGTGCCATCAGTGATAGACAGGGAAACACCATATATTTT. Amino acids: CAISDRQGNTIYF.

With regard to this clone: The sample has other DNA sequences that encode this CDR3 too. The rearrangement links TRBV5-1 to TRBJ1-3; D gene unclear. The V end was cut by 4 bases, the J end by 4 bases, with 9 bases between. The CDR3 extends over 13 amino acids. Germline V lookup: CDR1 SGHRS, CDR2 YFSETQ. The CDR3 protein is CASSTGQGNTIYF. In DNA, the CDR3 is TGCGCCAGCAGCACCGGGCAGGGAAACACCATATATTTT.

CDR3 in amino acids: CASSNRDRKVGEKLFF. CDR3 nucleotides: TGTGCCAGCAGTAACCGGGACCGTAAGGTAGGGGAAAAACTGTTTTTT. The V call is TRBV6-4, the J call TRBJ1-4, with a tentative D call TRBD1 (5 bases). V lost 5 bases, J lost 8 bases, and 21 bases lay in between. The CDR3 has 16 residues. From germline, CDR1 is MRHNA and CDR2 SNTAGT.

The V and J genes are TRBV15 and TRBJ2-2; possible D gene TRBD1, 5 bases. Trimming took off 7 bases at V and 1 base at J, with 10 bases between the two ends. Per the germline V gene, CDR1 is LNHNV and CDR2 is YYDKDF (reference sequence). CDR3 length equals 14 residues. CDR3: CATNRGQNTGELFF. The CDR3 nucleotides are TGTGCCACCAACCGCGGACAGAACACCGGGGAGCTGTTTTTT.

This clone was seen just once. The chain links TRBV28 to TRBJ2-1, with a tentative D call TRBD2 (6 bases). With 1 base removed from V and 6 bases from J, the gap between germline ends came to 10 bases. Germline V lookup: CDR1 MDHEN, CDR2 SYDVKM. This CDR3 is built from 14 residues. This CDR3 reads CASSLFSGSNEQFF. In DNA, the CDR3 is TGTGCCAGCAGTTTATTTTCCGGGAGCAATGAGCAGTTCTTC.

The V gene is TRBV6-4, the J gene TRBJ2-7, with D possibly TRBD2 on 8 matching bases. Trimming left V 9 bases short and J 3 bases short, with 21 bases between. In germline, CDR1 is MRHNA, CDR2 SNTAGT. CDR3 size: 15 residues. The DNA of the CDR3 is TGTGCCAGTACCGGGGGGGACAGCCCCTTCTACGAGCAGTACTTC. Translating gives CASTGGDSPFYEQYF.

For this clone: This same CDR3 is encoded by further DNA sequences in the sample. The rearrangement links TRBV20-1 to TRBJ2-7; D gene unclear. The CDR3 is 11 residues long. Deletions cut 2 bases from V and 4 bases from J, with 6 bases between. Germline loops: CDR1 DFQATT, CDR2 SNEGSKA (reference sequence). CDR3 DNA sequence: TGCAGTGCTAGACACGGGTACGAGCAGTACTTC. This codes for CSARHGYEQYF.

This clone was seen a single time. The CDR3 loop reads CASSLRHASSYNEQFF. CDR3 DNA sequence: TGTGCCAGCAGCCTTAGGCACGCTAGCTCCTACAATGAGCAGTTCTTC. The rearrangement links TRBV9 to TRBJ2-1; no clear D. Trimming took off 4 bases at V and 0 bases at J, with 14 bases between the two ends. The V gene's germline CDR1 is SGDLS and CDR2 YYNGEE. This CDR3 has 16 residues.

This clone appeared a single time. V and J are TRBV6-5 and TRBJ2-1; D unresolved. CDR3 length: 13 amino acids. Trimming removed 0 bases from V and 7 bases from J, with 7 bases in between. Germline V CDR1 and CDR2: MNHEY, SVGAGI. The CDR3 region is CASSYSFLNEQFF. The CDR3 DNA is TGTGCCAGCAGTTACTCGTTTCTGAATGAGCAGTTCTTC.

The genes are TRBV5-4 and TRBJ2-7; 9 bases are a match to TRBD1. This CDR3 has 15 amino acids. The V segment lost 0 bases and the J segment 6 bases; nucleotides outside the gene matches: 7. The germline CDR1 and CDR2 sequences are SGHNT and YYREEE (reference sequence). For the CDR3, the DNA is TGTGCCAGCAGCTTGGGGTCCGGGACAGGGACCGAGCAGTACTTC. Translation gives CASSLGSGTGTEQYF.

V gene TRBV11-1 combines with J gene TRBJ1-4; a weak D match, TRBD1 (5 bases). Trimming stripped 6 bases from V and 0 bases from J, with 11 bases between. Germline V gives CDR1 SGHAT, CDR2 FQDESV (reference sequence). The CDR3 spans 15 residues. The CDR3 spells CASRITGSTNEKLFF. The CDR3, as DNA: TGTGCCAGCAGAATTACAGGTTCAACTAATGAAAAACTGTTTTTT.

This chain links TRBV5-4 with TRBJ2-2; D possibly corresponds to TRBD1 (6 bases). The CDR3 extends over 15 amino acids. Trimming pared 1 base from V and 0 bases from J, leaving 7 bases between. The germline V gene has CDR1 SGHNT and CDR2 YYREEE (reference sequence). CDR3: CASSLKGANTGELFF. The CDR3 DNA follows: TGTGCCAGCAGCTTGAAGGGGGCGAACACCGGGGAGCTGTTTTTT.

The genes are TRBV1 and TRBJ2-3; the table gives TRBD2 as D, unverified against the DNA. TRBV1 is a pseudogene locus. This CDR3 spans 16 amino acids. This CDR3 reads CTSSPSGTSGMDTQYF. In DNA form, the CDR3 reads TGCACCAGCAGCCCGAGTGGGACTAGCGGGATGGATACGCAGTATTTT.

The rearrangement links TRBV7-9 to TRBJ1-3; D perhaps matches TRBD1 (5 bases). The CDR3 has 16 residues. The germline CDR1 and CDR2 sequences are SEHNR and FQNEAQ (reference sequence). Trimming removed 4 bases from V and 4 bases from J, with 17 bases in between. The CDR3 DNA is TGTGCCAGCAGCTCCCTCGTTTTCGGGGACGGAAACACCATATATTTT. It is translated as CASSSLVFGDGNTIYF.

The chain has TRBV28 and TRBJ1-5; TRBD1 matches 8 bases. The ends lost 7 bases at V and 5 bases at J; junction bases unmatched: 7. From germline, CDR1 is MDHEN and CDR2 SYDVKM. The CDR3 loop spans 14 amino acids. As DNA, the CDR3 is TGTGCCAGCATCTGGACAGGGAGGGATCAGCCCCAGCATTTT. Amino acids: CASIWTGRDQPQHF.